This section outlines one T cell receptor beta chain sequence together with its context. What it recognizes is unknown. These data come from a study of identical twins. Study conclusions and caveats: Invariant cells of the MAIT and iNKT types might have partly distorted the zero-insertion analyses. A lower insertion count was a feature of abundant cord blood beta clonotypes, with no such feature in memory repertoires.

TCRdb reprocessed the 5' RACE reads with MiXCR, giving one entry per CDR3 protein. The table lists roughly 1,500,000 distinct CDR3 sequences, 25% to 35% of them singletons. CDR3 length equals 15 residues. The germline V gene has CDR1 LNHNV and CDR2 YYDKDF (reference sequence). Trimming took 2 bases from V and 5 from J; bases not matched to a gene: 7. The sample consisted of cord blood. The chain uses TRBV15 and TRBJ1-1; 8 nucleotides align to TRBD1. This TCR was sampled from a newborn girl in good health. This chain's CDR3 is CATSRSPGTGTEAFF. CDR3 sequence (DNA): TGTGCCACCAGCAGATCCCCCGGGACAGGAACTGAAGCTTTCTTT.